This T cell receptor (beta chain) was obtained from a study of regulatory T cells in long-lasting Graves disease (dated by TCRdb to the early 2020s). About the investigation overall: Persistent Graves' disease was defined as persistently positive TSH receptor autoantibodies together with antithyroid drug treatment for over 5 years. Persistent Graves' disease patients were compared with newly diagnosed Graves' disease patients by peripheral blood TCR sequencing and RNA sequencing. The study was registered as a clinical trial and conducted in China. A total of about 35 samples underwent TCR sequencing: 13 from persistent and roughly 20 from newly diagnosed Graves' disease patients. Persistent Graves' disease patients in the clinical cohort had taken antithyroid drugs for 9.5 to 13 years on average.

This clonotype came up many times. It lacks a known antigen. Qualities for individual bases were not recorded, and no much larger clone is one base off. Reading the label with the study, this specimen's time point is: persistent/refractory GD, antithyroid drugs over 5 years with positive TRAb. RNA was extracted from PBMCs in TRIzol for both TCR sequencing and RNA sequencing. The diagnosis of Graves' disease was made according to American Thyroid Association guidelines. Patients for the study were recruited at an endocrinology department in Xi'an, China. From each patient, about 8.9 milliliters of peripheral blood was collected into an EDTA anticoagulant tube. Ficoll Paque Plus density gradient separation was used to isolate PBMCs, and no further T cell sorting was done. An Agilent 2100 Bioanalyzer and agarose gel were used to assess RNA quality, and a NanoDrop 2000 was used to measure RNA concentration.

The paper as a whole reports these results and caveats: A larger number of public clonotypes was shared among persistent patients (about 2,700) than among newly diagnosed patients (around 880). The small sample size was acknowledged by the authors as a limitation that may reduce accuracy. The study examined only peripheral blood because the primary lesion, thyroid tissue, could not be accessed. Only the TCR beta chain was sequenced and analyzed. Preferential use of TRBV28, TRBJ1-2 and TRBJ2-5 was observed in persistent disease, whereas TRBV20-1 and TRBJ2-1 were favored in newly diagnosed disease. Lower TCR Shannon entropy and fewer highly expanded clones were observed in persistent Graves' disease patients than in newly diagnosed patients, which suggested clonal expansion.

The CDR3 goes from the cysteine to the phenylalanine over 13 residues. Just CDR3 DNA is preserved here, 39 bases in frame from base 1. According to the germline V gene (reference sequence), CDR1 reads MNHEY and CDR2 reads SMNVEV. V is shortened by 3 bases, J by 3 bases, and the region joining them spans 8 bases. The receptor library was made with multiplex PCR. TCRdb lists the instrument as Illumina HiSeq 4000. CDR3 regions were amplified by Arm-PCR with iRepertoire HTBI primers to construct TCR beta libraries. Gel purification was performed on PCR products prior to sequencing. Per the original workflow: Gene usage analysis of CDR3 amino acid clonotypes used the 62 TRBV and some 13 TRBJ segments found across samples. Filtered high-quality paired reads were merged into contigs using COPE and FqMerger. BLAST was used to align contigs to the IMGT TRBV, TRBD and TRBJ reference genes, and CDR3 was defined following IMGT. Any clonotype with a frequency above 0.1% was counted as a highly expanded clone. Shannon entropy served as the measure of repertoire diversity, while the Gini coefficient captured V-J evenness. Public clonotypes were defined as clonotypes shared by more than one individual. Starting from the raw public reads, TCRdb applied fastp trimming at Q25, assembled clones with MiXCR and retained in-frame beta chains. For every CDR3 protein sequence, its rows merge into one entry that carries the most common genes and DNA. These V and J calls rely on TCRdb rather than the paper's analysis. For this sample there are about 430,000 distinct CDR3 sequences; around a fifth appear just once. Roughly an eighth of the sample lies in the top ten.

This clonotype originated in a female donor with Graves disease. The V and J genes are TRBV27 and TRBJ1-2, with the D gene not confidently named. This specimen consisted of peripheral blood mononuclear cells (PBMCs), obtained when the disease was refractory, from a patient treated with antithyroid drugs. Here the CDR3 is given as CASSFSSDYGYTF. The DNA reads as follows: TGTGCCAGCAGTTTCTCCTCAGACTATGGCTACACCTTC.